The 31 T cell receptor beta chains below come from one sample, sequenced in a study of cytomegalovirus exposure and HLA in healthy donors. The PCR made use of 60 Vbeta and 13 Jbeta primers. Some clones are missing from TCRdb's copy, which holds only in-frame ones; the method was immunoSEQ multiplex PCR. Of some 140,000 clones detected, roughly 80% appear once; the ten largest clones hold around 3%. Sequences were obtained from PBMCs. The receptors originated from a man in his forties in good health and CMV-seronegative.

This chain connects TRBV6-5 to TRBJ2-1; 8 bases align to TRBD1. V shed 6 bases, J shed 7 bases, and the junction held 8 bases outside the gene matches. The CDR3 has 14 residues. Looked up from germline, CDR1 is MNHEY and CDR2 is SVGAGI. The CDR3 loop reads CASSRPDRANEQFF. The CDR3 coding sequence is TGTGCCAGCAGCCGCCCGGACAGGGCGAATGAGCAGTTCTTC.

Here the CDR3 reads CASSVQERQETQYF. CDR3 bases: TGTGCCAGCTCAGTACAAGAGCGTCAAGAGACCCAGTACTTC. The gene calls are TRBV18 and TRBJ2-5; D call uncertain. With 5 bases removed from V and 2 bases from J, the gap between germline ends came to 12 bases. The CDR3 runs to 14 residues. Per the germline V gene, CDR1 is KGHSH and CDR2 is LQKENI.

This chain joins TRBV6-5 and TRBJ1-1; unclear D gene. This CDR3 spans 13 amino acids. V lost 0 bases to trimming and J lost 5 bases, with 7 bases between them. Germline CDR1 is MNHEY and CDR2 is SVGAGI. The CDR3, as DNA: TGTGCCAGCAGTTACTCCCAGGCAACTGAAGCTTTCTTT. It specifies CASSYSQATEAFF.

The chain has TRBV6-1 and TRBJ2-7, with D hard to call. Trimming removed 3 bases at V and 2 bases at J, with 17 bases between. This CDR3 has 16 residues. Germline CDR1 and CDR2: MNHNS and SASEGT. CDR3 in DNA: TGTGCCAGCAGTGACCCCGTGGCGAAACTAACCTACGAGCAGTACTTC. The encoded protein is CASSDPVAKLTYEQYF.

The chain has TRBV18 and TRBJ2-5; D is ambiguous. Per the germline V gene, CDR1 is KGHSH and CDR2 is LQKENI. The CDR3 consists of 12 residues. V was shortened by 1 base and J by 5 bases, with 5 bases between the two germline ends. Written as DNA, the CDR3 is TGTGCCAGCTCACCACAACAGGAGACCCAGTACTTC. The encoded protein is CASSPQQETQYF.

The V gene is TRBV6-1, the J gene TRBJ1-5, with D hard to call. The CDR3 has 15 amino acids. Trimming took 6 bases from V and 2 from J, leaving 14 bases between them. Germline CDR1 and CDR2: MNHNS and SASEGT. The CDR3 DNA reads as TGTGCCAGCAGGGTGACATTGGCCGGCAATCAGCCCCAGCATTTT. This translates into CASRVTLAGNQPQHF.

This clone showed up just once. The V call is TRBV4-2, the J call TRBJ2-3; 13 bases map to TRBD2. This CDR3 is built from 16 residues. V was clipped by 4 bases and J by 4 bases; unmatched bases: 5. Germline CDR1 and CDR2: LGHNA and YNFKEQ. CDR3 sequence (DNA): TGTGCCAGCAGCCCACGGACTAGCGGGAGAGCAGATACGCAGTATTTT. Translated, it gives CASSPRTSGRADTQYF.

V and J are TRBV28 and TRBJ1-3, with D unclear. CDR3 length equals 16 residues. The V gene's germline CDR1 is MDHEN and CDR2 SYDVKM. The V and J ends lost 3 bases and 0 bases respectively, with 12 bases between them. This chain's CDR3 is CASSFLDSNSGNTIYF. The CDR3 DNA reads TGTGCCAGCAGTTTTTTGGACTCCAACTCTGGAAACACCATATATTTT. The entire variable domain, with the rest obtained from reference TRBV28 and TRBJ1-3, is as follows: DVKVTQSSRYLVKRTGEKVFLECVQDMDHENMFWYRQDPGLGLRLIYFSYDVKMKEKGDIPEGYSVSREKKERFSLILESASTNQTSMYLCASSFLDSNSGNTIYFGEGSWLTVV.

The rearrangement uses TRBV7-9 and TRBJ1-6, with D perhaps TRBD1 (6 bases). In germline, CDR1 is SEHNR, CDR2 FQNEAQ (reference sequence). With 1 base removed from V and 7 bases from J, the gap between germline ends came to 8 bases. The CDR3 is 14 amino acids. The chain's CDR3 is CASSLVQGNSPLHF. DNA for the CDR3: TGTGCCAGCAGCTTAGTACAGGGAAATTCACCCCTCCACTTT.

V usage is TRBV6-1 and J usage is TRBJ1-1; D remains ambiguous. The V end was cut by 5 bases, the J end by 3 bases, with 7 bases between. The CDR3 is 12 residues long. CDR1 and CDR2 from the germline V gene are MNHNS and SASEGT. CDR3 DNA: TGTGCCAGCAGTCTGCGGGACACTGAAGCTTTCTTT. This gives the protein CASSLRDTEAFF.

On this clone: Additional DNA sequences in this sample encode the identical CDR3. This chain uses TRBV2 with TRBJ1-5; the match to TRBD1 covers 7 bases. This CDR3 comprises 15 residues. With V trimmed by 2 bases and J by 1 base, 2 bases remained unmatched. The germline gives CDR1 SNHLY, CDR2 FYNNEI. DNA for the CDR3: TGTGCCAGCAGTGAACAGGGGGGAAGCAATCAGCCCCAGCATTTT. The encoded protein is CASSEQGGSNQPQHF.

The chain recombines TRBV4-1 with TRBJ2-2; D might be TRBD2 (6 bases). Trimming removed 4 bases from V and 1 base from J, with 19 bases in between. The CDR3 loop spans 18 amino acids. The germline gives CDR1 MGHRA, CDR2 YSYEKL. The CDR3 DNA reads TGCGCCAGCAGCCCCAGAGGGACCGGGACTTTGAACACCGGGGAGCTGTTTTTT. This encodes CASSPRGTGTLNTGELFF.

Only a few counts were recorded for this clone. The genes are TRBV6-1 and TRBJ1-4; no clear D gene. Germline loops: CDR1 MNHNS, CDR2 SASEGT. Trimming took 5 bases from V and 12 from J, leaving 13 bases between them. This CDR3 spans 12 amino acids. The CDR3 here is CASSLQSTQLFF. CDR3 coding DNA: TGTGCCAGCAGTCTCCAGTCGACTCAACTGTTTTTT.

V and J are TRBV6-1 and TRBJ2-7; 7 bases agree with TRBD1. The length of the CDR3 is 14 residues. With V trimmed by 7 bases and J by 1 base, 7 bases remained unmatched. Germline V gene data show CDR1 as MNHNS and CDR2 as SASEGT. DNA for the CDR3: TGTGCCAGCAAACCTCCGGGACAGTCCTACGAGCAGTACTTC. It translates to CASKPPGQSYEQYF.

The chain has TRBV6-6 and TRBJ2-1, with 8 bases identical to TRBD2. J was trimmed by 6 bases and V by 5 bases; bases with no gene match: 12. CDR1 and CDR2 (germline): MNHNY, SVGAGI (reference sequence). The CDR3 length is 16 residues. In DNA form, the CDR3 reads TGTGCCAGCAGTAACGGACTAGCACGGGATGTCAATGAGCAGTTCTTC. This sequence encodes CASSNGLARDVNEQFF.

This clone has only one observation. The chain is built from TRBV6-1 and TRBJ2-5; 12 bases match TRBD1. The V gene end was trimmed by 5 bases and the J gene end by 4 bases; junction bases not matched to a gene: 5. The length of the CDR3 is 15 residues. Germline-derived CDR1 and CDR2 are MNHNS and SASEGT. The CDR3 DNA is TGTGCCAGCAGTCCCCTGGGACAGGGGGCAGAGACCCAGTACTTC. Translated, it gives CASSPLGQGAETQYF.

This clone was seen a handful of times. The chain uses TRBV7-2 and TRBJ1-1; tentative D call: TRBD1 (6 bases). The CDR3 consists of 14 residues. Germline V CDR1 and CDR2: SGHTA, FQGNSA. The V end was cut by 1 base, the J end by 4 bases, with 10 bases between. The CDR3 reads CASSLDSGVTEAFF. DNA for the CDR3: TGTGCCAGCAGCTTAGACTCAGGGGTCACTGAAGCTTTCTTT.

This chain's CDR3 is CASRGTPDPPSTDTQYF. The CDR3 DNA follows: TGTGCCAGCAGGGGGACTCCGGACCCGCCTAGCACAGATACGCAGTATTTT. The gene calls are TRBV2 and TRBJ2-3, with TRBD2 as a possible D gene (6 bases). This CDR3 has 17 amino acids. Per the germline V gene, CDR1 is SNHLY and CDR2 is FYNNEI. The V gene lost 6 bases and the J gene lost 0 bases, with 19 bases spanning the gap.

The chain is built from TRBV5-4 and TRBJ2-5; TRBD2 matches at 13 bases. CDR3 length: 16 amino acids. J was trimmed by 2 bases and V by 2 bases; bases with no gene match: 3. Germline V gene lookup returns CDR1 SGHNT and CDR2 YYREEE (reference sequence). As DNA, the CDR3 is TGTGCCAGCAGCTTAGAACTAGCGGGGGGGCAAGAGACCCAGTACTTC. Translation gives CASSLELAGGQETQYF. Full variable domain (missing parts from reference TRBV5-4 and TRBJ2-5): ETGVTQSPTHLIKTRGQQVTLRCSSQSGHNTVSWYQQALGQGPQFIFQYYREEENGRGNFPPRFSGLQFPNYSSELNVNALELDDSALYLCASSLELAGGQETQYFGPGTRLLVL.

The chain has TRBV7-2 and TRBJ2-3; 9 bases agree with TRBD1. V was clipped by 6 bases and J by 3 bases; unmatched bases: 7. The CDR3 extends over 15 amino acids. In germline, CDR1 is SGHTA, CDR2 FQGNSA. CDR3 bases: TGTGCCAGCAGACCCGGGACAGGGCTGACAGATACGCAGTATTTT. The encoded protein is CASRPGTGLTDTQYF.

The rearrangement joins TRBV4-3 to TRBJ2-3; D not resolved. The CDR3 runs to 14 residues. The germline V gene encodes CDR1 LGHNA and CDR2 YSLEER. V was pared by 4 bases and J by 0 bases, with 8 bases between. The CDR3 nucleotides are TGCGCCAGCAGCCTGGCCCCTAGCACAGATACGCAGTATTTT. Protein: CASSLAPSTDTQYF.

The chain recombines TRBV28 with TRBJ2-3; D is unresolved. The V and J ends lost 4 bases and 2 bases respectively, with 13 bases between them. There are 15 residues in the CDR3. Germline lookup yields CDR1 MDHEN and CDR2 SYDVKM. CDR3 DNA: TGTGCCAGCAGTTCTCCATCGACATTCACAGATACGCAGTATTTT. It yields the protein CASSSPSTFTDTQYF.

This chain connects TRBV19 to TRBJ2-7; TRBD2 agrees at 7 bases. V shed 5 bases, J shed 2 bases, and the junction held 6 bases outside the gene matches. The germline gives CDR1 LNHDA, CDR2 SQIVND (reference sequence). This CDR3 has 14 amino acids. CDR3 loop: CASSGRGTTYEQYF. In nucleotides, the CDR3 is TGTGCCAGTAGTGGGCGGGGGACCACCTACGAGCAGTACTTC.

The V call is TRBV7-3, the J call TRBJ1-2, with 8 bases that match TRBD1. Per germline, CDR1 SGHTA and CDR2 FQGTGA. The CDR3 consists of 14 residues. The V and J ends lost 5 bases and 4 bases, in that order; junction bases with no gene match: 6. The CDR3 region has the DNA TGTGCCAGCAGCCACGGACAGGGAACCTATGGCTACACCTTC. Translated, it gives CASSHGQGTYGYTF.

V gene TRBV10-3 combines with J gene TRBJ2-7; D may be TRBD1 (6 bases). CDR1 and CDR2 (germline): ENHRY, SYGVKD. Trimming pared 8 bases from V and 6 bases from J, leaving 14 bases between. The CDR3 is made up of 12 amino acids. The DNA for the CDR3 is TGTGCCATCGGTCGACAGGAAGGCGAGCAGTACTTC. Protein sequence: CAIGRQEGEQYF.

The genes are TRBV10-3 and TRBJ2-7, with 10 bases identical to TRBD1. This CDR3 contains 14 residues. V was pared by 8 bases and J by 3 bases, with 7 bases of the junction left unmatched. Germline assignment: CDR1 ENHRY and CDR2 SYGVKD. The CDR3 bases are TGTGCCATCGCGACCGGACAGGGGGACTACGAGCAGTACTTC. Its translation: CAIATGQGDYEQYF.

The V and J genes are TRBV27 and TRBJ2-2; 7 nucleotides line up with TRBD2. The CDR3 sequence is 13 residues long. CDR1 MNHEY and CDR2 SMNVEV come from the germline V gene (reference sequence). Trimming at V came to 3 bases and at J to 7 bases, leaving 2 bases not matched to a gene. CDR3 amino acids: CASSFGGGGELFF. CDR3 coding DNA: TGTGCCAGCAGTTTTGGGGGGGGCGGGGAGCTGTTTTTT.

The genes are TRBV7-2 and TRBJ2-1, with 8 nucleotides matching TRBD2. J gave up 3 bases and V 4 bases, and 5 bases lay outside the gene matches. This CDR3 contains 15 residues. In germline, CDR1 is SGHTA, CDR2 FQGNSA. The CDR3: CASSSGGGLYNEQFF. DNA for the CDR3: TGTGCCAGCAGCTCCGGCGGGGGGCTCTACAATGAGCAGTTCTTC.

The CDR3 DNA is TGCGCCAGCAGCCAAGGGGGGTCGGGGGGGCTCTATAGCAATCAGCCCCAGCATTTT. This translates into CASSQGGSGGLYSNQPQHF. The genes are TRBV4-3 and TRBJ1-5; perhaps TRBD1 as D (6 bases). Germline CDR1 LGHNA, CDR2 YSLEER. This CDR3 has 19 amino acids. V was cut by 1 base and J by 0 bases, with 19 bases left in between.

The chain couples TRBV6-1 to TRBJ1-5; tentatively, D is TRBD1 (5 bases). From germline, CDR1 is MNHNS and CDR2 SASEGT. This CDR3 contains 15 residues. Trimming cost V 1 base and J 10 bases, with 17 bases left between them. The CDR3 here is CASSEVVVGGVPQHF. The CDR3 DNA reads TGTGCCAGCAGTGAAGTAGTTGTTGGGGGGGTCCCCCAGCATTTT.

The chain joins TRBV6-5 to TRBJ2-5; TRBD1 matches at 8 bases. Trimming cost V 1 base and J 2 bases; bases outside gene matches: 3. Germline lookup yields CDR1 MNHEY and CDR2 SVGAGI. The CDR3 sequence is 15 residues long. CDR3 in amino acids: CASSYLGTGQETQYF. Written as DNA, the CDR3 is TGTGCCAGCAGTTACTTAGGGACAGGACAAGAGACCCAGTACTTC.